The 25 T cell receptor beta chains in this list originate from one sample, sequenced in a study of cytomegalovirus exposure and HLA in healthy donors. The PCR was carried out with 60 Vbeta primers and 13 Jbeta primers. Sequenced by immunoSEQ multiplex PCR; TCRdb stores in-frame clones only, minus some. The sample comprises about 110,000 clones, about 80% of which are singletons, and around 7.8% rests with the top ten. The sequencing input was PBMCs. The receptors derive from a man aged 25 to 45 in good health and CMV-seronegative.

This clone has more than one count but fewer than ten. This chain joins TRBV7-2 and TRBJ2-3, with D possibly TRBD2 on 5 matching bases. The CDR3 runs 15 residues. Germline-derived CDR1 and CDR2 are SGHTA and FQGNSA. V was pared by 3 bases and J by 1 base, with 11 bases between. CDR3 loop: CASSFSSVGTDTQYF. The CDR3 nucleotides read TGTGCCAGCAGCTTTAGTAGCGTGGGCACAGATACGCAGTATTTT.

In its sample, this clone was seen a few times. The chain combines TRBV9 with TRBJ2-2; no clear D gene. The germline V gene encodes CDR1 SGDLS and CDR2 YYNGEE. This CDR3 has 12 residues. Trimming shortened V by 4 bases and J by 7 bases, and 8 bases separated the two germline ends. CDR3: CASSPPGGELFF. The CDR3 DNA is TGTGCCAGCAGCCCCCCCGGCGGGGAGCTGTTTTTT.

The J gene is TRBJ1-4, the V gene TRBV30; D gene ambiguous. The CDR3 has 15 residues. Germline loops: CDR1 GTSNPN, CDR2 SVGIG (reference sequence). The CDR3 nucleotides read TGTGCGTGGGATATAGGCGGGCAGATTAATGAAAAACTGTTTTTT. Its protein product is CAWDIGGQINEKLFF.

The rearrangement uses TRBV19 and TRBJ2-7; possible D gene TRBD1, 7 bases. The germline V gene has CDR1 LNHDA and CDR2 SQIVND (reference sequence). Deletions cut 5 bases from V and 1 base from J, with 15 bases between. The CDR3 extends over 15 amino acids. The CDR3 DNA is TGTGCCAGTAGTCACCGGGAGACAGGGTCCTACGAGCAGTACTTC. Encoded protein: CASSHRETGSYEQYF. The whole variable domain, filled in from reference TRBV19 and TRBJ2-7, reads DGGITQSPKYLFRKEGQNVTLSCEQNLNHDAMYWYRQDPGQGLRLIYYSQIVNDFQKGDIAEGYSVSREKKESFPLTVTSAQKNPTAFYLCASSHRETGSYEQYFGPGTRLTVT.

The V call is TRBV19, the J call TRBJ1-1, with TRBD1 matching over 8 bases. The CDR3 totals 15 residues. The V and J ends lost 1 base and 1 base, in that order; junction bases with no gene match: 2. Per germline, CDR1 LNHDA and CDR2 SQIVND (reference sequence). The CDR3 sequence: CASSIGDRQNTEAFF. The DNA of the CDR3 is TGTGCCAGTAGTATAGGGGACAGGCAGAACACTGAAGCTTTCTTT.

This sequence joins TRBV7-2 and TRBJ2-3, with unresolved D. The germline V and J ends were trimmed by 6 bases and 0 bases, with 13 bases remaining between them. This CDR3 has 15 amino acids. Per germline, CDR1 SGHTA and CDR2 FQGNSA. CDR3 nucleotide sequence: TGTGCCAGCAGTCCGCCCCTGACTAGCACAGATACGCAGTATTTT. Translation gives CASSPPLTSTDTQYF.

The genes are TRBV6-1 and TRBJ2-1; 10 bases line up with TRBD1. Germline loops: CDR1 MNHNS, CDR2 SASEGT. The CDR3 has 14 residues. V gave up 5 bases and J gave up 8 bases; unmatched junction bases: 6. CDR3 nucleotides: TGTGCCAGCAGTCGGGACAGGGGTGGGGATGAGCAGTTCTTC. It yields the protein CASSRDRGGDEQFF.

This chain's CDR3 is CASSYAGAFYEQYF. The CDR3 DNA sequence: TGTGCCAGCAGTTATGCAGGCGCTTTTTACGAGCAGTACTTC. The chain employs TRBV27 and TRBJ2-7; no reliable D call. Looked up from germline, CDR1 is MNHEY and CDR2 is SMNVEV (reference sequence). V gave up 4 bases and J gave up 4 bases, with 14 bases separating them. The CDR3 contains 14 residues.

The V and J genes are TRBV6-1 and TRBJ2-3; D is uncertain. V dropped 2 bases and J dropped 7 bases, with 13 bases sitting between them. CDR3 length: 14 amino acids. Per germline, CDR1 MNHNS and CDR2 SASEGT. The CDR3, as DNA: TGTGCCAGCAGTGAAAGCTTAGCTTGGTATACGCAGTATTTT. Its protein is CASSESLAWYTQYF.

This chain joins TRBV30 and TRBJ1-4; D possibly corresponds to TRBD1 (6 bases). V lost 4 bases and J lost 8, with 14 bases in between. Germline assignment: CDR1 GTSNPN and CDR2 SVGIG (reference sequence). This CDR3 has 13 amino acids. CDR3 coding DNA: TGTGCCTGGACAAGGGACACGTCAGAAAAACTGTTTTTT. As protein: CAWTRDTSEKLFF.

This clone has more than one count but fewer than ten. The rearrangement joins TRBV9 to TRBJ1-3; perhaps TRBD1 as D (5 bases). Germline assignment: CDR1 SGDLS and CDR2 YYNGEE. This CDR3 region has 15 residues. Trimming left V 4 bases short and J 0 bases short, with 11 bases between. CDR3 nucleotides: TGTGCCAGCAGCCCTCGACAGTTCTCTGGAAACACCATATATTTT. Translating it yields CASSPRQFSGNTIYF.

Relative to its sample, this clone is medium-sized. J is TRBJ2-6 and V is TRBV19; D is perhaps TRBD2 (5 bases). Germline CDR1 reads LNHDA; CDR2 reads SQIVND (reference sequence). Trimming shortened V by 3 bases and J by 1 base, and 7 bases separated the two germline ends. The CDR3 length is 15 residues. CDR3 loop: CASSIEGSGANVLTF. CDR3 nucleotide sequence: TGTGCCAGTAGTATCGAGGGATCTGGGGCCAACGTCCTGACTTTC. The entire variable domain, with the rest obtained from reference TRBV19 and TRBJ2-6, is as follows: DGGITQSPKYLFRKEGQNVTLSCEQNLNHDAMYWYRQDPGQGLRLIYYSQIVNDFQKGDIAEGYSVSREKKESFPLTVTSAQKNPTAFYLCASSIEGSGANVLTFGAGSRLTVL.

The V call is TRBV2, the J call TRBJ2-7, with D perhaps matching TRBD2 (5 bases). V was trimmed by 4 bases and J by 5 bases, leaving 15 bases between them. The germline CDR1 and CDR2 sequences are SNHLY and FYNNEI. The CDR3 contains 14 residues. The CDR3 nucleotides are TGTGCCAGCAGTGGACTCTACCCCGGGGACGAGCAGTACTTC. This codes for CASSGLYPGDEQYF.

In the case of this clone: This specimen includes other DNA sequences encoding the same CDR3. The chain employs TRBV15 and TRBJ2-7; tentative D call: TRBD1 (6 bases). CDR1 and CDR2 (germline): LNHNV, YYDKDF (reference sequence). The CDR3 covers 14 residues. V lost 0 bases to trimming and J lost 2 bases, with 8 bases between them. This CDR3 reads CATSRDRGPYEQYF. In nucleotides, the CDR3 is TGTGCCACCAGCAGAGACAGGGGTCCCTACGAGCAGTACTTC.

The table lists this clone with a few counts. CDR3 amino acids: CASTDRAYEQYF. The CDR3 DNA is TGTGCCAGCACCGACAGGGCCTACGAGCAGTACTTC. The rearrangement uses TRBV6-5 and TRBJ2-7, with 7 bases that match TRBD1. This CDR3 spans 12 amino acids. V trimming: 7 bases; J trimming: 2 bases; junction bases outside the gene matches: 2. Per germline, CDR1 MNHEY and CDR2 SVGAGI.

The V gene is TRBV27, the J gene TRBJ1-2; 7 bases fit TRBD1. Germline V lookup: CDR1 MNHEY, CDR2 SMNVEV (reference sequence). Trimming at V came to 6 bases and at J to 11 bases, leaving 12 bases not matched to a gene. This CDR3 is 13 amino acids long. Here the CDR3 reads CASSNRDRTLYTF. Written as DNA, the CDR3 is TGTGCCAGCAGCAACCGGGACAGAACTCTATACACCTTC.

The J gene is TRBJ1-2, the V gene TRBV28; 8 nucleotides agree with TRBD1. The ends lost 6 bases at V and 4 bases at J; junction bases unmatched: 10. CDR1 is MDHEN, CDR2 SYDVKM, per germline. This CDR3 has 15 amino acids. The CDR3 DNA sequence: TGTGCCAGCAGCCAAGGACAGGGAATGAGCTATGGCTACACCTTC. Amino acids: CASSQGQGMSYGYTF.

The V call is TRBV4-1, the J call TRBJ2-1, with a possible D match to TRBD2 (6 bases). Germline V gene sequence: CDR1 MGHRA, CDR2 YSYEKL. V lost 4 bases, J lost 5 bases, and 12 bases lay in between. The CDR3 is made up of 14 amino acids. The chain's CDR3 is CASSPRDFDNEQFF. In DNA, the CDR3 is TGCGCCAGCAGCCCCCGGGACTTCGACAATGAGCAGTTCTTC.

The chain carries TRBV19 and TRBJ1-1, with TRBD1 as a possible D gene (5 bases). V lost 5 bases and J lost 0, with 16 bases in between. The CDR3 sequence is 16 residues long. CDR1 is LNHDA and CDR2 is SQIVND in the germline V gene (reference sequence). This CDR3 reads CASSPYRQNLNTEAFF. The CDR3 bases are TGTGCCAGTAGTCCCTACCGACAGAATTTGAACACTGAAGCTTTCTTT. Full variable domain (remainder filled in from reference TRBV19 and TRBJ1-1): DGGITQSPKYLFRKEGQNVTLSCEQNLNHDAMYWYRQDPGQGLRLIYYSQIVNDFQKGDIAEGYSVSREKKESFPLTVTSAQKNPTAFYLCASSPYRQNLNTEAFFGQGTRLTVV.

J is TRBJ1-4 and V is TRBV4-1, with 8 bases identical to TRBD1. Germline V gene data show CDR1 as MGHRA and CDR2 as YSYEKL. V was clipped by 1 base and J by 4 bases; unmatched bases: 5. The CDR3 runs to 16 residues. Here the CDR3 DNA reads TGCGCCAGCAGCCAAGGGAACAGGGGGTTTAATGAAAAACTGTTTTTT. This gives the protein CASSQGNRGFNEKLFF.

The chain joins TRBV29-1 to TRBJ2-3; maybe TRBD1 (6 bases). The CDR3 runs 14 residues. Trimming took 2 bases from V and 4 from J, leaving 13 bases between them. Germline V gene data show CDR1 as SQVTM and CDR2 as ANQGSEA. Written as DNA, the CDR3 is TGCAGCGTTGAATTTCCACAGGGCCCAGATACGCAGTATTTT. It yields the protein CSVEFPQGPDTQYF.

CDR3 nucleotide sequence: TGTGCCAGCAGTGACAGGGGAAGGACCGGGGAGCTGTTTTTT. This translates into CASSDRGRTGELFF. This chain uses TRBV6-1 with TRBJ2-2; possibly TRBD1 for D (6 bases). Per germline, CDR1 MNHNS and CDR2 SASEGT. CDR3 length: 14 amino acids. The germline V and J ends were trimmed by 3 bases and 5 bases, with 10 bases remaining between them.

V usage is TRBV2 and J usage is TRBJ1-4; possibly TRBD1 for D (6 bases). There are 12 residues in the CDR3. From germline, CDR1 is SNHLY and CDR2 FYNNEI. Between the trimmed V and J ends, which lost 7 bases and 14 bases, there was a span of 17 bases. The chain's CDR3 is CASTSRTDSLFF. The CDR3 DNA is TGTGCCAGCACCTCCCGGACAGACAGTCTGTTTTTT.

As to this clone: A junction end diverges from the germline sequence, so it may reflect a read error. The chain carries TRBV7-9 and TRBJ2-7; 7 nucleotides align to TRBD1. The CDR3 length is 16 residues. In germline, CDR1 is SEHNR, CDR2 FQNEAQ (reference sequence). CDR3 DNA sequence: TGTTCCAGCAGCTTCTATCGGACAGGTCACACCTACGAGCAGTACTTC. Translation gives CSSSFYRTGHTYEQYF.

The chain has TRBV2 and TRBJ2-3; 11 bases align to TRBD2. Trimming removed 3 bases from V and 4 bases from J; junction bases left unmatched: 9. CDR1 SNHLY and CDR2 FYNNEI come from the germline V gene. This CDR3 has 17 amino acids. The CDR3: CASSDSKVAGGSDTQYF. The CDR3 DNA sequence: TGTGCCAGCAGTGACTCAAAGGTAGCGGGGGGGTCAGATACGCAGTATTTT. Drawing the rest from reference TRBV2 and TRBJ2-3, the complete variable domain is EPEVTQTPSHQVTQMGQEVILRCVPISNHLYFYWYRQILGQKVEFLVSFYNNEISEKSEIFDDQFSVERPDGSNFTLKIRSTKLEDSAMYFCASSDSKVAGGSDTQYFGPGTRLTVL.